The clone carrying this T cell receptor beta chain was recorded many times. Its antigen is not known. These data are taken from a study of early T cells in non-severe SARS-CoV-2 infection. Study summary: Chains were unpaired, as sequencing was done on bulk RNA from unsorted whole blood. Findings of the study overall: In VDJdb matching, anti-spike CD8 responses were favored while private and CD4 specificities went missing.

Unique molecular identifiers were affixed to single, distinct cDNA molecules. TCRdb processed the 5' RACE reads anew with MiXCR; each CDR3 protein has one entry. The sample gives 35,000 to 40,000 distinct CDR3 sequences, roughly 5% of which show up once; around 15% is in the top ten. Germline CDR1 SGHVS, CDR2 FQNEAQ. CDR3 length: 14 residues. The V end lost 7 bases, the J end lost 0 bases, and 10 bases lay between the germline ends. This chain joins TRBV7-8 and TRBJ1-5; D not resolved. The receptor was isolated from an adult who was a healthcare worker with PCR-confirmed SARS-CoV-2 infection or an uninfected control (not recorded which). Sequencing input: whole blood. CDR3 residues: CASTDGNSNQPQHF. In DNA form, the CDR3 reads TGTGCCAGCACGGACGGAAATAGCAATCAGCCCCAGCATTTT.